This TCR beta chain comes out of a study of radiation and T cells in renal cell carcinoma. Remarks on this clone: Its antigen is as yet unknown.

Regarding time point: blood 4 weeks post-SBRT, at nephrectomy. The treatment is: 15 Gy SBRT to primary tumor, nephrectomy 4 weeks later. Nephrectomy followed 15 Gy stereotactic body radiation by 4 weeks. This renal cell carcinoma was of the clear cell type. Repertoires were generated with immunoSEQ multiplex PCR, while TCRdb's copy carries only in-frame clones and drops some. The sample consists of 40,000 to 45,000 clones, 65% to 85% of them appearing once. The CDR3 spans 16 residues. The germline V gene encodes CDR1 SGHRS and CDR2 YFSETQ. V was clipped by 0 bases and J by 0 bases, with 9 bases between them. Study results and limitations: From baseline, blood top tumor clonotypes peaked at 2 weeks post-radiation.

This chain uses TRBV5-1 with TRBJ1-4; no firm D call. This TCR came from a woman in her 70s with renal cell carcinoma. The sample here was blood, taken from a patient whose treatment included radiotherapy and nephrectomy. CDR3 sequence reads: CASSLAPAATNEKLFF. The CDR3 region has the DNA TGCGCCAGCAGCTTGGCCCCAGCAGCAACTAATGAAAAACTGTTTTTT. The complete variable domain, with remaining parts taken from reference TRBV5-1 and TRBJ1-4, reads KAGVTQTPRYLIKTRGQQVTLSCSPISGHRSVSWYQQTPGQGLQFLFEYFSETQRNKGNFPGRFSGRQFSNSRSEMNVSTLELGDSALYLCASSLAPAATNEKLFFGSGTQLSVL.